This T cell receptor (beta chain) is from a study of blood T cell repertoires in COVID-19. Background on the study: T cells, B-cell-depleted T cells, or PBMCs supplied cDNA or gDNA.

There are a few counts of this clone. Authors' processing steps: Amplification of reference gene primers was used by the study to estimate nucleated cell counts. Profiled with immunoSEQ multiplex PCR; TCRdb holds only in-frame clones, not every one. That table gives V, J and clone size, and the DNA gave D and trimming. The data contain about 220,000 clones, about 91% of them singletons. The sequence was obtained from a woman aged 50 to 65 with acute COVID-19. Sequencing input: PBMCs or T cells enriched from blood (not recorded which).

The CDR3 here is CASSLTGGEVETQYF. CDR3 DNA sequence: TGTGCCAGCAGCTTGACTGGAGGGGAGGTAGAGACCCAGTACTTC. V usage is TRBV7-2 and J usage is TRBJ2-5; D is perhaps TRBD2 (6 bases). This CDR3 comprises 15 residues. The germline CDR1 and CDR2 sequences are SGHTA and FQGNSA. The V end lost 3 bases, the J end lost 4 bases, and 15 bases lay between the germline ends. Full variable domain (outside the CDR3, taken from reference TRBV7-2 and TRBJ2-5): GAGVSQSPSNKVTEKGKDVELRCDPISGHTALYWYRQSLGQGLEFLIYFQGNSAPDKSGLPSDRFSAERTGGSVSTLTIQRTQQEDSAVYLCASSLTGGEVETQYFGPGTRLLVL.